This is a list of T cell receptor beta chains from one sample in a study of OX40 agonist ivuxolimab in advanced cancers. Libraries were prepared by immunoSEQ multiplex PCR; TCRdb keeps only in-frame clonotypes and omits some of them. The table includes about 75,000 clones, approximately 86% detected once. The source was CD4+ or CD8+ T cells sorted from blood, collected in a trial of the OX40 agonist ivuxolimab. These receptors were taken from an adult with an advanced solid tumor such as melanoma, head and neck, liver or kidney cancer. The CDR3 runs from the conserved cysteine through the conserved F or W. The order of the fields is D gene, clone size, J gene, CDR3 length, V gene, CDR3 protein, CDR3 DNA. The D gene is left open where the match is weak. Rows give clone size only sometimes, using once, few, many, or a class for an expanded clone.

d_gene: .
abundance: .
j_gene: TRBJ2-2
len: 15
v_gene: TRBV4-2
CDR3aa: CASSPRDSNTGELFF
CDR3nt: TGTGCCAGCAGCCCCCGGGACTCAAACACCGGGGAGCTGTTTTTT

d_gene: .
abundance: .
j_gene: TRBJ1-2
len: 16
v_gene: TRBV10-3
CDR3aa: CAISDPAISSNYGYTF
CDR3nt: TGTGCCATCAGTGACCCAGCCATATCCTCTAACTATGGCTACACCTTC

d_gene: .
abundance: few
j_gene: TRBJ1-4
len: 14
v_gene: TRBV5-1
CDR3aa: CASATGTTNEKLFF
CDR3nt: TGCGCCAGCGCTACAGGTACAACTAATGAAAAACTGTTTTTT

d_gene: .
abundance: .
j_gene: TRBJ2-3
len: 13
v_gene: TRBV25-1
CDR3aa: CASSSAGTDTQYF
CDR3nt: TGTGCCAGCAGTTCGGCTGGGACAGATACGCAGTATTTT

d_gene: .
abundance: once
j_gene: TRBJ1-1
len: 11
v_gene: TRBV29-1
CDR3aa: CSVTLNTEAFF
CDR3nt: TGCAGCGTTACGTTGAACACTGAAGCTTTCTTT

d_gene: .
abundance: once
j_gene: TRBJ2-7
len: 14
v_gene: TRBV5-1
CDR3aa: CASSLESRGNEQYF
CDR3nt: TGCGCCAGCAGCTTGGAAAGTAGGGGCAACGAGCAGTACTTC

d_gene: TRBD2
abundance: .
j_gene: TRBJ2-7
len: 14
v_gene: TRBV9
CDR3aa: CASSVVPSGSEQYF
CDR3nt: TGTGCCAGCAGCGTAGTTCCTAGCGGGAGTGAGCAGTACTTC

d_gene: .
abundance: .
j_gene: TRBJ2-5
len: 17
v_gene: TRBV7-9
CDR3aa: CASSFTKDSGIQETQYF
CDR3nt: TGTGCCAGCAGCTTTACGAAGGACAGTGGGATTCAAGAGACCCAGTACTTC

d_gene: .
abundance: .
j_gene: TRBJ2-3
len: 14
v_gene: TRBV5-1
CDR3aa: CASSGGLTTDTQYF
CDR3nt: TGCGCCAGCAGCGGGGGACTCACCACAGATACGCAGTATTTT

d_gene: .
abundance: .
j_gene: TRBJ1-4
len: 15
v_gene: TRBV18
CDR3aa: CASSPSRDKGEKLFF
CDR3nt: TGTGCCAGCTCACCATCGCGGGACAAGGGTGAAAAACTGTTTTTT

d_gene: .
abundance: once
j_gene: TRBJ1-1
len: 15
v_gene: TRBV5-8
CDR3aa: CASSLGWGAFTEAFF
CDR3nt: TGTGCCAGCAGCTTGGGTTGGGGGGCGTTCACTGAAGCTTTCTTT

d_gene: .
abundance: many
j_gene: TRBJ2-7
len: 11
v_gene: TRBV10-3
CDR3aa: CAIRQTYEQYF
CDR3nt: TGTGCCATCAGGCAGACCTACGAGCAGTACTTC

d_gene: TRBD1
abundance: .
j_gene: TRBJ1-5
len: 14
v_gene: TRBV4-2
CDR3aa: CASSPGQGSEPQHF
CDR3nt: TGTGCCAGCAGCCCCGGACAGGGGAGTGAGCCCCAGCATTTT

d_gene: TRBD2
abundance: .
j_gene: TRBJ2-6
len: 16
v_gene: TRBV19
CDR3aa: CASGEGSHSGANVLTF
CDR3nt: TGTGCCAGTGGGGAGGGCAGCCACTCTGGGGCCAACGTCCTGACTTTC

d_gene: .
abundance: .
j_gene: TRBJ2-1
len: 12
v_gene: TRBV12-5
CDR3aa: CASAVGGNEQFF
CDR3nt: TGTGCTAGTGCCGTAGGGGGCAATGAGCAGTTCTTC

d_gene: .
abundance: .
j_gene: TRBJ1-1
len: 11
v_gene: TRBV29-1
CDR3aa: CSVVENTEAFF
CDR3nt: TGCAGCGTGGTAGAGAACACTGAAGCTTTCTTT

d_gene: .
abundance: .
j_gene: TRBJ2-1
len: 11
v_gene: TRBV2
CDR3aa: CASSELLEGLF
CDR3nt: TGTGCCAGCAGTGAACTACTGGAGGGGCTCTTC

d_gene: TRBD2
abundance: .
j_gene: TRBJ2-2
len: 18
v_gene: TRBV18
CDR3aa: CASSPPGLAGVITGELFF
CDR3nt: TGTGCCAGCTCACCTCCGGGACTAGCGGGAGTAATCACCGGGGAGCTGTTTTTT

d_gene: TRBD1
abundance: .
j_gene: TRBJ2-5
len: 19
v_gene: TRBV4-1
CDR3aa: CASSLHPPGTGGFAETQYF
CDR3nt: TGCGCCAGCAGCCTCCACCCACCCGGGACAGGGGGTTTTGCGGAGACCCAGTACTTC

d_gene: .
abundance: .
j_gene: TRBJ1-3
len: 15
v_gene: TRBV30
CDR3aa: CAWSVRGASGNTIYF
CDR3nt: TGTGCCTGGAGTGTCCGGGGGGCCTCTGGAAACACCATATATTTT

d_gene: .
abundance: .
j_gene: TRBJ2-6
len: 15
v_gene: TRBV28
CDR3aa: CASSLGSSGANVLTF
CDR3nt: TGTGCCAGCAGTTTAGGATCTTCTGGGGCCAACGTCCTGACTTTC

d_gene: TRBD2
abundance: .
j_gene: TRBJ2-7
len: 14
v_gene: TRBV6-5
CDR3aa: CASSSGGSSYEQYF
CDR3nt: TGTGCCAGCAGTTCTGGCGGGAGCTCCTACGAGCAGTACTTC